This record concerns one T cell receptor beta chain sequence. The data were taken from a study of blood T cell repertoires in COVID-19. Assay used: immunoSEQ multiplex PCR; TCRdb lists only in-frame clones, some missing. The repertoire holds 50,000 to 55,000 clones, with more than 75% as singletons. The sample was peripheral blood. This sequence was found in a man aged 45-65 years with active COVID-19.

In DNA, the CDR3 is TGTGCCACCGCCTTGGCGGGAAACTATGGCTACACCTTC. Translated, it gives CATALAGNYGYTF. The V gene is TRBV6-5, the J gene TRBJ1-2; D remains unclear. The CDR3 totals 13 residues. V was cut by 10 bases and J by 2 bases, with 14 bases left in between. Germline V CDR1 and CDR2: MNHEY, SVGAGI.